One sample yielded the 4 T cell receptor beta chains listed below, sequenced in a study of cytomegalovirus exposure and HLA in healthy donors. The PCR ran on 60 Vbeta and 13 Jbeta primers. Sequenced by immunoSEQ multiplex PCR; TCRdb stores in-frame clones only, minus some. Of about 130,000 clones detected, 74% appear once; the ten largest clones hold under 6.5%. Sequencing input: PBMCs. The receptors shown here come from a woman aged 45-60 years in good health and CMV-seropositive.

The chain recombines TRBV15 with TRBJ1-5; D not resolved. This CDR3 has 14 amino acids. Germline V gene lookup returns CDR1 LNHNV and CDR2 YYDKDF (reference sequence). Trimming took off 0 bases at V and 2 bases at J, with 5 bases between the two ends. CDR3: CATSRDGGNQPQHF. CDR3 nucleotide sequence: TGTGCCACCAGCAGAGACGGGGGCAATCAGCCCCAGCATTTT. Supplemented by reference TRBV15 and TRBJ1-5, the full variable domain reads DAMVIQNPRYQVTQFGKPVTLSCSQTLNHNVMYWYQQKSSQAPKLLFHYYDKDFNNEADTPDNFQSRRPNTSFCFLDIRSPGLGDTAMYLCATSRDGGNQPQHFGDGTRLSIL.

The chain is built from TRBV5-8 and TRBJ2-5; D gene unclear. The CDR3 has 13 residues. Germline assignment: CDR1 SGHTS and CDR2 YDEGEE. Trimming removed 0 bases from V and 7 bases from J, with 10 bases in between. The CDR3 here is CASSLGLSGTQYF. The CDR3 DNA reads TGTGCCAGCAGCTTGGGCCTTTCCGGGACCCAGTACTTC.

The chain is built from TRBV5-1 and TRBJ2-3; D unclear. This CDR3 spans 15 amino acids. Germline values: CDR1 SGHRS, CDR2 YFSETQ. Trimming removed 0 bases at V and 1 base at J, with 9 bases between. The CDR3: CASSLVGVGTDTQYF. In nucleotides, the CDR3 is TGCGCCAGCAGCTTGGTTGGAGTAGGCACAGATACGCAGTATTTT.

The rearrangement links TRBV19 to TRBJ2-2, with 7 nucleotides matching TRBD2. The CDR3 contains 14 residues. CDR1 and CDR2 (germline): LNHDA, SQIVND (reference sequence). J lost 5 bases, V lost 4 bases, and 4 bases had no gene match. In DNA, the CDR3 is TGTGCCAGTAGTAGGACTAGGGAAACCGGGGAGCTGTTTTTT. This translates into CASSRTRETGELFF.